Each of the 26 T cell receptor beta chains below was sequenced from the same sample in a study of blood T cell repertoires in COVID-19. Sequenced by immunoSEQ multiplex PCR; TCRdb stores in-frame clones only, minus some. The sample lists about 330,000 clones; more than 80% were seen once. The sequencing input was peripheral blood. Receptors were obtained from a man aged 18 to 35 who had recovered from COVID-19.

The chain carries TRBV5-4 and TRBJ2-3; 9 positions agree with TRBD2. CDR3 length: 16 amino acids. CDR1 SGHNT and CDR2 YYREEE come from the germline V gene (reference sequence). With V trimmed by 6 bases and J by 0 bases, 8 bases remained unmatched. The CDR3 bases are TGTGCCAGCAACCCGGGGGCGGGAGGGAGCACAGATACGCAGTATTTT. Translated: CASNPGAGGSTDTQYF. Filled out from reference TRBV5-4 and TRBJ2-3, the complete variable domain reads ETGVTQSPTHLIKTRGQQVTLRCSSQSGHNTVSWYQQALGQGPQFIFQYYREEENGRGNFPPRFSGLQFPNYSSELNVNALELDDSALYLCASNPGAGGSTDTQYFGPGTRLTVL.

The CDR3 loop is CASSYRAGNSPLHF. The CDR3 bases are TGTGCCAGCAGTTACAGGGCGGGTAATTCACCCCTCCACTTT. The V gene is TRBV27, the J gene TRBJ1-6, with D perhaps TRBD1 (6 bases). From germline, CDR1 is MNHEY and CDR2 SMNVEV (reference sequence). Trimming left V 4 bases short and J 6 bases short, with 10 bases between. The CDR3 covers 14 residues.

The chain links TRBV27 to TRBJ1-1, with D perhaps TRBD1 (6 bases). The CDR3 is 14 residues long. Germline V lookup: CDR1 MNHEY, CDR2 SMNVEV (reference sequence). V lost 5 bases to trimming and J lost 1 base, with 11 bases between them. The CDR3 DNA sequence: TGTGCCAGCAGTCCGGGGGGCTGGAACACTGAAGCTTTCTTT. This sequence encodes CASSPGGWNTEAFF.

The chain links TRBV7-8 to TRBJ1-2; weak D call: TRBD1 (6 bases). The CDR3 is made up of 13 amino acids. Trimming cost V 5 bases and J 7 bases, with 14 bases left between them. Germline CDR1 is SGHVS and CDR2 is FQNEAQ. The CDR3 protein is CASSPPGEGGYTF. In nucleotides, the CDR3 is TGTGCCAGCAGCCCCCCAGGGGAAGGTGGCTACACCTTC.

This clone is a singleton in its sample. The chain recombines TRBV10-3 with TRBJ1-2, with a weak D call TRBD1 (6 bases). The V gene's germline CDR1 is ENHRY and CDR2 SYGVKD. The length of the CDR3 is 12 residues. Trimming left V 4 bases short and J 8 bases short, with 11 bases between. Here the CDR3 reads CAISGDTGGYTF. In DNA, the CDR3 is TGTGCCATCAGTGGGGACACTGGGGGCTACACCTTC.

The chain joins TRBV20-1 to TRBJ1-1, with a weak D call TRBD1 (5 bases). From germline, CDR1 is DFQATT and CDR2 SNEGSKA (reference sequence). This CDR3 is 13 amino acids long. Trimming took 3 bases from V and 1 from J, leaving 9 bases between them. CDR3 sequence reads: CSASLGGNTEAFF. CDR3 DNA sequence: TGCAGTGCTAGTCTGGGGGGGAACACTGAAGCTTTCTTT.

CDR3 region: CASSPRLGDTGELFF. DNA for the CDR3: TGCGCCAGCAGCCCACGACTAGGCGACACCGGGGAGCTGTTTTTT. This chain uses TRBV5-1 with TRBJ2-2, with D perhaps TRBD2 (6 bases). Per germline, CDR1 SGHRS and CDR2 YFSETQ. Trimming stripped 4 bases from V and 3 bases from J, with 13 bases between. CDR3 length: 15 residues.

This clone was observed once. The chain employs TRBV7-3 and TRBJ1-2; 10 bases agree with TRBD1. The junction had 1 base not matched to a gene; V was cut back by 8 bases and J by 7 bases. This CDR3 spans 11 amino acids. The V gene's germline CDR1 is SGHTA and CDR2 FQGTGA. The CDR3 sequence is CASGTGAGYTF. The CDR3, as DNA: TGTGCCAGCGGGACAGGGGCTGGCTACACCTTC.

J is TRBJ2-7 and V is TRBV5-8; D ambiguous. This CDR3 has 12 amino acids. CDR1 is SGHTS, CDR2 YDEGEE, per germline. V lost 2 bases, J lost 4 bases, and 7 bases lay in between. CDR3 nucleotide sequence: TGTGCCAGCAGCTTAACAATATACGAGCAGTACTTC. This codes for CASSLTIYEQYF.

This clone was detected once. This chain connects TRBV5-1 to TRBJ2-3, with 7 bases identical to TRBD1. The CDR3 extends over 14 amino acids. In germline, CDR1 is SGHRS, CDR2 YFSETQ. The V and J ends lost 4 bases and 2 bases, in that order; junction bases with no gene match: 4. CDR3 coding DNA: TGCGCCAGCAGCCGGGGACAGCCCACAGATACGCAGTATTTT. This codes for CASSRGQPTDTQYF.

The chain has TRBV2 and TRBJ2-3; a possible D gene is TRBD1 (6 bases). This CDR3 is built from 12 residues. V was clipped by 6 bases and J by 11 bases, with 15 bases between them. Looked up from germline, CDR1 is SNHLY and CDR2 is FYNNEI. This CDR3 reads CASRTQGERQYF. Written as DNA, the CDR3 is TGTGCCAGCAGGACACAGGGTGAGAGGCAGTATTTT.

The rearrangement joins TRBV18 to TRBJ2-1; 7 positions match TRBD1. Losses at the gene ends were 6 bases for V and 6 bases for J; bases not matched to a gene: 11. The CDR3 is made up of 15 amino acids. Germline assignment: CDR1 KGHSH and CDR2 LQKENI. The CDR3 nucleotides read TGTGCCAGCTCCCCCGGGACAGCTCCTTCCAATGAGCAGTTCTTC. It specifies CASSPGTAPSNEQFF.

The CDR3 DNA is TGTGCCAGCAGCCAAGGGAAGGGGGCAACTCCCACTGGGGCCAACGTCCTGACTTTC. This translates into CASSQGKGATPTGANVLTF. The chain has TRBV4-2 and TRBJ2-6; 7 bases agree with TRBD1. CDR1 is LGHNA and CDR2 is YNFKEQ in the germline V gene. V shed 1 base, J shed 2 bases, and the junction held 11 bases outside the gene matches. The length of the CDR3 is 19 residues.

J is TRBJ1-1 and V is TRBV2; perhaps TRBD1 as D (5 bases). Trimming left V 5 bases short and J 5 bases short, with 15 bases between. This CDR3 spans 14 amino acids. Germline CDR1 is SNHLY and CDR2 is FYNNEI. CDR3 amino acids: CASSPWGPLTEAFF. The CDR3 DNA sequence: TGTGCCAGCAGTCCATGGGGCCCTTTAACTGAAGCTTTCTTT.

The chain joins TRBV3-1 (or the pseudogene TRBV3-2) to TRBJ1-6; no firm D call. Trimming took off 3 bases at V and 11 bases at J, with 14 bases between the two ends. Germline lookup yields CDR1 LGHDT and CDR2 YNNKEL (reference sequence). The CDR3 is 14 residues long. CDR3 loop: CASSQGVGVPPLHF. Written as DNA, the CDR3 is TGTGCCAGCAGCCAGGGAGTGGGAGTGCCACCCCTCCACTTT.

The chain has TRBV12-3 or TRBV12-4 and TRBJ2-7; D is ambiguous. V was trimmed by 6 bases and J by 2 bases, leaving 8 bases between them. CDR3 length: 12 amino acids. Here the CDR3 reads CASRAKPYEQYF. The DNA of the CDR3 is TGTGCCAGCAGAGCCAAGCCCTACGAGCAGTACTTC.

This sequence joins TRBV19 and TRBJ2-7; TRBD2 agrees at 13 bases. V lost 6 bases and J lost 4; bases outside the gene matches: 12. In germline, CDR1 is LNHDA, CDR2 SQIVND (reference sequence). CDR3 length: 17 residues. This CDR3 reads CASSLFPGLAGRYEQYF. The CDR3, as DNA: TGTGCCAGTAGCCTCTTCCCGGGACTAGCGGGACGTTACGAGCAGTACTTC. Variable domain in full (rest from reference TRBV19 and TRBJ2-7): DGGITQSPKYLFRKEGQNVTLSCEQNLNHDAMYWYRQDPGQGLRLIYYSQIVNDFQKGDIAEGYSVSREKKESFPLTVTSAQKNPTAFYLCASSLFPGLAGRYEQYFGPGTRLTVT.

This clone has more than one count but fewer than ten. The rearrangement joins TRBV11-1 to TRBJ1-1; D call uncertain. Germline assignment: CDR1 SGHAT and CDR2 FQDESV (reference sequence). This CDR3 region has 15 residues. Trimming left V 3 bases short and J 2 bases short, with 13 bases between. The CDR3 DNA is TGTGCCAGCAGCTTCCCGGAGGGAGTAAACACTGAAGCTTTCTTT. It yields the protein CASSFPEGVNTEAFF.

This chain connects TRBV4-2 to TRBJ1-2; a weak D match, TRBD1 (6 bases). The CDR3 spans 14 residues. From germline, CDR1 is LGHNA and CDR2 YNFKEQ. With 0 bases removed from V and 5 bases from J, the gap between germline ends came to 10 bases. DNA of the CDR3: TGTGCCAGCAGCCAAGACACAGGGAAGTATGGCTACACCTTC. As protein: CASSQDTGKYGYTF.

This clone appeared a few times. The CDR3 loop is CASGGTDEQFF. The CDR3 coding sequence is TGTGCCAGCGGTGGGACAGATGAGCAGTTCTTC. The chain uses TRBV2 and TRBJ2-1; 7 bases are a match to TRBD1. Germline lookup yields CDR1 SNHLY and CDR2 FYNNEI. The CDR3 length is 11 residues. The junction had 3 bases not matched to a gene; V was cut back by 8 bases and J by 8 bases.

The V gene is TRBV25-1, the J gene TRBJ1-4; D remains unclear. The CDR3 has 14 residues. Germline values: CDR1 MGHDK, CDR2 SYGVNS. The germline V and J ends were trimmed by 4 bases and 6 bases, with 12 bases remaining between them. The CDR3 loop is CASSATVGYEKLFF. DNA of the CDR3: TGTGCCAGCAGTGCGACGGTGGGCTATGAAAAACTGTTTTTT. Together with reference TRBV25-1 and TRBJ1-4, the CDR3 gives the full variable domain: EADIYQTPRYLVIGTGKKITLECSQTMGHDKMYWYQQDPGMELHLIHYSYGVNSTEKGDLSSESTVSRIRTEHFPLTLESARPSHTSQYLCASSATVGYEKLFFGSGTQLSVL.

With regard to this clone: Germline is not matched at one junction end, which may reflect a read error. J is TRBJ1-5 and V is TRBV3-1 (or the pseudogene TRBV3-2); no reliable D call. The germline V gene encodes CDR1 LGHDT and CDR2 YNNKEL (reference sequence). The CDR3 contains 15 residues. As DNA, the CDR3 is TGTGCCAGCAGTCAAGGACCAGGCATAAATCAGCCCCAGCATTTT. Translation gives CASSQGPGINQPQHF.

The chain employs TRBV7-3 and TRBJ1-5, with unresolved D. CDR1 and CDR2 from the germline V gene are SGHTA and FQGTGA. The ends were cut back, 4 bases at V and 3 bases at J, with 13 bases in the middle. This CDR3 contains 15 residues. The CDR3 bases are TGTGCCAGCAGCTCACCCGACGGGGACAATCAGCCCCAGCATTTT. Amino acids: CASSSPDGDNQPQHF.

This sequence joins TRBV27 and TRBJ1-2, with D hard to call. The CDR3 consists of 13 residues. V lost 5 bases to trimming and J lost 7 bases, with 14 bases between them. CDR1 and CDR2 (germline): MNHEY, SMNVEV (reference sequence). CDR3 in amino acids: CASSPGEGVGYTF. CDR3 nucleotide sequence: TGTGCCAGCAGTCCGGGTGAGGGCGTTGGCTACACCTTC.

This chain connects TRBV7-2 to TRBJ2-5; 7 nucleotides align to TRBD1. This CDR3 has 12 residues. Trimming at V came to 5 bases and at J to 6 bases, leaving 3 bases not matched to a gene. Germline V gene lookup returns CDR1 SGHTA and CDR2 FQGNSA. This chain's CDR3 is CASSNRGQTQYF. Written as DNA, the CDR3 is TGTGCCAGCAGCAACAGGGGACAGACCCAGTACTTC.

This chain uses TRBV4-1 with TRBJ1-2; D ambiguous. CDR3 length equals 14 residues. Deletions cut 0 bases from V and 6 bases from J, with 11 bases between. Germline-derived CDR1 and CDR2 are MGHRA and YSYEKL. The CDR3 bases are TGCGCCAGCAGCCAAGATCTGGCCTCGAATGGCTACACCTTC. It yields the protein CASSQDLASNGYTF.